The rows below give T cell receptor beta chains drawn from one sample of a study of cytomegalovirus exposure and HLA in healthy donors. Repertoires were generated with immunoSEQ multiplex PCR, while TCRdb's copy carries only in-frame clones and drops some. This table has some 170,000 clones, approximately 78% appearing once. The source material was PBMCs. These receptors all come from a girl under 10 years old in good health and CMV-seropositive. Each CDR3 is given with its conserved first and last residue. D genes are given only for firm matches. The size entry is marked missing in some rows and otherwise reads once, few, many or a size class.

abundance | j_gene | len | d_gene | v_gene | CDR3aa | CDR3nt
NA | TRBJ2-2 | 14 | NA | TRBV5-1 | CASSLTSLAGELFF | TGCGCCAGCAGCTTGACATCTCTGGCCGGGGAGCTGTTTTTT
NA | TRBJ1-4 | 15 | TRBD1 | TRBV5-1 | CASSLGQGTNEKLFF | TGCGCCAGCAGCTTGGGACAGGGAACTAATGAAAAACTGTTTTTT
NA | TRBJ2-1 | 18 | NA | TRBV11-2 | CASSRGGEVTSSYNEQFF | TGTGCCAGCTCGCGAGGAGGAGAGGTGACGAGCTCCTACAATGAGCAGTTCTTC
once | TRBJ2-2 | 13 | NA | TRBV6-5 | CASRATDTGELFF | TGTGCCAGCAGGGCGACAGACACCGGGGAGCTGTTTTTT
NA | TRBJ2-3 | 16 | TRBD2 | TRBV19 | CASSKVAGGYTDTQYF | TGTGCCAGTAGTAAAGTGGCGGGAGGCTACACAGATACGCAGTATTTT
NA | TRBJ2-3 | 15 | TRBD2 | TRBV19 | CASSARTSGAETQYF | TGTGCCAGTAGTGCACGGACTAGCGGAGCGGAAACGCAGTATTTT
NA | TRBJ1-2 | 13 | NA | TRBV9 | CASSVGAADGYTF | TGTGCCAGCAGCGTAGGGGCAGCGGATGGCTACACCTTC
NA | TRBJ2-1 | 15 | NA | TRBV13 | CASSLGLVRYNEQFF | TGTGCCAGCAGCTTAGGACTAGTGCGTTACAATGAGCAGTTCTTC
NA | TRBJ1-2 | 11 | NA | TRBV6-1 | CASRANYGYTF | TGTGCCAGCAGAGCAAACTATGGCTACACCTTC
NA | TRBJ1-2 | 15 | NA | TRBV18 | CASSPEAEAVSGYTF | TGTGCCAGCTCCCCCGAGGCGGAGGCAGTCAGCGGCTACACCTTC
NA | TRBJ2-7 | 13 | NA | TRBV18 | CASSPPSSYEQYF | TGTGCCAGCTCACCACCGAGCTCCTACGAGCAGTACTTC
NA | TRBJ2-2 | 17 | TRBD2 | TRBV18 | CASSPRGLAGSTGELFF | TGTGCCAGCTCACCAAGAGGACTAGCGGGGTCCACCGGGGAGCTGTTTTTT
NA | TRBJ2-1 | 14 | NA | TRBV4-1 | CASSRQEAGSEQFF | TGCGCCAGCAGCCGTCAAGAGGCCGGGAGTGAGCAGTTCTTC
NA | TRBJ2-1 | 14 | NA | TRBV9 | CASSVDGLSNEQFF | TGTGCCAGCAGCGTAGATGGACTTTCGAATGAGCAGTTCTTC
NA | TRBJ1-2 | 16 | NA | TRBV29-1 | CSVEDLSAGTNYGYTF | TGCAGCGTTGAAGATCTATCGGCAGGAACTAACTATGGCTACACCTTC
NA | TRBJ2-7 | 11 | NA | TRBV28 | CASSPVYEQYF | TGTGCCAGCAGTCCGGTGTACGAGCAGTACTTC
NA | TRBJ2-1 | 11 | NA | TRBV5-1 | CASSLSVEQFF | TGCGCCAGCAGCTTGTCAGTTGAGCAGTTCTTC
NA | TRBJ1-2 | 13 | NA | TRBV5-1 | CASSTGMDYGYTF | TGCGCCAGCAGTACAGGGATGGACTATGGCTACACCTTC
once | TRBJ1-3 | 13 | NA | TRBV19 | CASSDTSGNTIYF | TGTGCCAGTAGTGACACCTCTGGAAACACCATATATTTT
NA | TRBJ2-7 | 15 | NA | TRBV29-1 | CSVEEPGGSSYEQYF | TGCAGCGTTGAAGAACCAGGAGGAAGCTCCTACGAGCAGTACTTC
NA | TRBJ2-6 | 17 | TRBD1 | TRBV5-1 | CASRRQGRISGANVLTF | TGCGCCAGCAGGAGACAGGGAAGAATCTCTGGGGCCAACGTCCTGACTTTC
NA | TRBJ1-1 | 14 | NA | TRBV5-1 | CASSTSGMNTEAFF | TGCGCCAGCAGCACCTCAGGTATGAACACTGAAGCTTTCTTT
NA | TRBJ1-2 | 14 | NA | TRBV30 | CAWSSARWADGYTF | TGTGCCTGGAGTAGTGCCAGGTGGGCTGATGGCTACACCTTC
once | TRBJ2-7 | 13 | NA | TRBV30 | CAWSQGNRDEQYF | TGTGCCTGGAGTCAGGGGAATAGGGACGAGCAGTACTTC
NA | TRBJ2-3 | 14 | NA | TRBV28 | CASSLKLLTDTQYF | TGTGCCAGCAGTTTGAAACTCCTCACAGATACGCAGTATTTT
NA | TRBJ1-4 | 14 | TRBD1 | TRBV6-1 | CASRGDRVSEKLFF | TGTGCCAGCAGGGGGGACAGGGTTTCTGAAAAACTGTTTTTT
NA | TRBJ1-5 | 11 | NA | TRBV20-1 | CSARGSPGQHF | TGCAGTGCTAGAGGGTCCCCGGGGCAGCATTTT
few | TRBJ2-7 | 14 | TRBD1 | TRBV9 | CASSVEDRGYEQYF | TGTGCCAGCAGCGTAGAGGACAGGGGCTACGAGCAGTACTTC
NA | TRBJ2-7 | 15 | TRBD2 | TRBV5-4 | CASSWGGGPVYEQYF | TGTGCCAGCAGCTGGGGGGGAGGGCCGGTCTACGAGCAGTACTTC
NA | TRBJ2-7 | 15 | TRBD1 | TRBV15 | CATSRDRDRGEEQYF | TGTGCCACCAGCAGAGATCGGGACAGGGGGGAGGAGCAGTACTTC
NA | TRBJ1-4 | 14 | TRBD1 | TRBV28 | CASHRGRANEKLFF | TGTGCCAGCCACAGGGGGCGAGCTAATGAAAAACTGTTTTTT
NA | TRBJ2-1 | 16 | TRBD2 | TRBV10-1 | CASSEWGLGSYNEQFF | TGCGCCAGCAGTGAGTGGGGACTAGGATCCTACAATGAGCAGTTCTTC
NA | TRBJ2-2 | 15 | TRBD1 | TRBV5-1 | CASSLGAGGTGELFF | TGCGCCAGCAGCTTGGGAGCAGGGGGCACCGGGGAGCTGTTTTTT
once | TRBJ2-3 | 15 | TRBD1 | TRBV13 | CASSSTGQNTDTQYF | TGTGCCAGCAGCTCCACGGGACAGAACACAGATACGCAGTATTTT
NA | TRBJ2-5 | 13 | NA | TRBV29-1 | CSVESMFEETQYF | TGCAGCGTTGAGTCTATGTTTGAGGAGACCCAGTACTTC
NA | TRBJ2-1 | 15 | NA | TRBV25-1 | CASSVFGRTFNGQFF | TGTGCCAGCAGTGTCTTCGGGCGGACTTTCAATGGGCAGTTCTTC
NA | TRBJ2-7 | 17 | NA | TRBV5-1 | CASSLRLRRGVLYEQYF | TGCGCCAGCAGCTTGAGGCTACGGCGAGGAGTCCTCTACGAGCAGTACTTC
NA | TRBJ2-7 | 15 | NA | TRBV6-5 | CASSYSESYSYEQYF | TGTGCCAGCAGTTACTCGGAGTCCTACTCCTACGAGCAGTACTTC
NA | TRBJ2-2 | 17 | TRBD1 | TRBV5-1 | CASRRRSGQINTGELFF | TGCGCCAGCAGACGACGGTCGGGACAGATTAACACCGGGGAGCTGTTTTTT
NA | TRBJ1-2 | 16 | NA | TRBV9 | CASSVEALGGSRGYTF | TGTGCCAGCAGCGTAGAGGCCCTGGGGGGGTCGAGGGGCTACACCTTC
NA | TRBJ2-3 | 16 | TRBD1 | TRBV28 | CASSLTTGAGVGTQYF | TGTGCCAGCAGTCTCACAACAGGGGCAGGAGTAGGTACGCAGTATTTT
NA | TRBJ1-5 | 16 | TRBD1 | TRBV7-9 | CASSPSGTGGAQPQHF | TGTGCCAGCAGCCCATCCGGGACAGGGGGCGCCCAGCCCCAGCATTTT
NA | TRBJ1-5 | 15 | NA | TRBV19 | CASSITRGALGPQHF | TGTGCCAGTAGTATTACAAGGGGCGCTTTGGGGCCCCAGCATTTT
once | TRBJ2-3 | 15 | TRBD2 | TRBV7-3 | CASSLVGGREDTQYF | TGTGCCAGCAGCTTAGTCGGGGGGAGGGAAGATACGCAGTATTTT
NA | TRBJ1-5 | 16 | NA | TRBV4-2 | CASSQDMSQGGQPQHF | TGTGCCAGCAGCCAAGATATGTCGCAGGGTGGTCAGCCCCAGCATTTT
few | TRBJ2-7 | 13 | NA | TRBV14 | CASSQDFSYEQYF | TGTGCCAGCAGCCAAGATTTCAGCTACGAGCAGTACTTC
few | TRBJ2-5 | 11 | NA | TRBV7-2 | CASSFGETQYF | TGTGCCAGCAGCTTCGGAGAGACCCAGTACTTC
NA | TRBJ2-1 | 15 | TRBD2 | TRBV5-4 | CASGHSGRDKNEQFF | TGTGCCAGCGGTCATAGCGGGAGGGATAAAAATGAGCAGTTCTTC
NA | TRBJ2-2 | 15 | NA | TRBV9 | CASSVGARETGELFF | TGTGCCAGCAGCGTGGGGGCCAGGGAAACCGGGGAGCTGTTTTTT
NA | TRBJ2-6 | 15 | NA | TRBV6-1 | CASSQTASGANVLTF | TGTGCCAGCAGCCAGACAGCCTCTGGGGCCAACGTCCTGACTTTC
NA | TRBJ2-2 | 13 | NA | TRBV6-5 | CASSYGNRAELFF | TGTGCCAGCAGTTACGGAAACAGGGCTGAGCTGTTTTTT
NA | TRBJ1-1 | 16 | NA | TRBV5-1 | CASSLVTGRMNTEAFF | TGCGCCAGCAGCTTGGTGACAGGTCGCATGAACACTGAAGCTTTCTTT
few | TRBJ1-2 | 13 | NA | TRBV2 | CASFKGGIDGYTF | TGTGCCAGCTTTAAAGGAGGGATAGATGGCTACACCTTC